This T cell receptor (beta chain) was documented in a study of cytomegalovirus exposure and HLA in healthy donors. Study-wide points: Several of the most significant clusters were apparently associated with common viral pathogens in a later analysis. CMV antigen specificity of three CMV-associated chains was confirmed in vitro. A later examination showed that TCR association rates differed by HLA locus, with DRB1 most and HLA-C fewest.

Germline values: CDR1 SNHLY, CDR2 FYNNEI. CDR3 length equals 13 residues. Losses at the gene ends were 8 bases for V and 4 bases for J; bases not matched to a gene: 3. Vbeta (60) and Jbeta (13) primers were used in the PCR. Generated by immunoSEQ multiplex PCR, the TCRdb table keeps only in-frame clones and is missing some. Of about 150,000 clones in the sample, 70% to 90% are singletons; the top ten hold 5.6%. Notes on this clone: Antigen unknown.

Sequenced sample: PBMCs. This chain links TRBV2 with TRBJ1-5, with 9 bases identical to TRBD1. The receptor comes from a woman aged 40 to 49 in good health and CMV-seropositive. CDR3 bases: TGTGCCAGCGGGACAGGGAGGAATCAGCCCCAGCATTTT. This sequence encodes CASGTGRNQPQHF.